These 18 T cell receptor beta chains came from one sample sequenced in a study of blood T cell repertoires in COVID-19. Repertoires were generated with immunoSEQ multiplex PCR, while TCRdb's copy carries only in-frame clones and drops some. The data hold about 140,000 clones, with about 88% observed a single time. The sequenced sample was peripheral blood. Every receptor here comes from a human donor with COVID-19, enrolled during active disease. The donor label of this sample is uncertain.

CDR3 protein: CASSLTGAGYEQYF. In DNA form, the CDR3 reads TGTGCCAGCAGCTTGACAGGGGCAGGCTACGAGCAGTACTTC. The rearrangement links TRBV5-6 to TRBJ2-7; the match to TRBD1 covers 7 bases. Germline CDR1 reads SGHDT; CDR2 reads YYEEEE. The V segment lost 1 base and the J segment 3 bases; nucleotides outside the gene matches: 4. The CDR3 extends over 14 amino acids. The variable domain in full, with the rest retrieved from reference TRBV5-6 and TRBJ2-7, is DAGVTQSPTHLIKTRGQQVTLRCSPKSGHDTVSWYQQALGQGPQFIFQYYEEEERQRGNFPDRFSGHQFPNYSSELNVNALLLGDSALYLCASSLTGAGYEQYFGPGTRLTVT.

The chain combines TRBV30 with TRBJ1-3; no clear D. Trimming pared 0 bases from V and 4 bases from J, leaving 13 bases between. The CDR3 has 15 residues. Germline V gene data show CDR1 as GTSNPN and CDR2 as SVGIG (reference sequence). Here the CDR3 reads CAWSVRTYQGNTIYF. The DNA of the CDR3 is TGTGCCTGGAGTGTACGTACATACCAAGGAAACACCATATATTTT.

The V gene is TRBV10-3, the J gene TRBJ1-5; D gene ambiguous. The ends were cut back, 2 bases at V and 6 bases at J, with 5 bases in the middle. From germline, CDR1 is ENHRY and CDR2 SYGVKD. This CDR3 has 12 residues. CDR3 nucleotide sequence: TGTGCCATCAGTGAGGGAGCTCAGCCCCAGCATTTT. Its translation: CAISEGAQPQHF.

This chain connects TRBV19 to TRBJ1-5, with 9 bases fitting TRBD1. The CDR3 is 16 amino acids. With 4 bases clipped from V and 7 bases from J, the junction kept 11 bases outside the gene matches. Germline V gives CDR1 LNHDA, CDR2 SQIVND (reference sequence). The CDR3 DNA follows: TGTGCCAGTAGTAGAATAACAGGGGGCGCAGACCAGCCCCAGCATTTT. This sequence encodes CASSRITGGADQPQHF. The full variable domain, completed using reference TRBV19 and TRBJ1-5, is DGGITQSPKYLFRKEGQNVTLSCEQNLNHDAMYWYRQDPGQGLRLIYYSQIVNDFQKGDIAEGYSVSREKKESFPLTVTSAQKNPTAFYLCASSRITGGADQPQHFGDGTRLSIL.

This sequence joins TRBV7-3 and TRBJ2-1; D is possibly TRBD2 (6 bases). Germline values: CDR1 SGHTA, CDR2 FQGTGA. Trimming took 5 bases from V and 8 from J, leaving 22 bases between them. The CDR3 length is 16 residues. CDR3 nucleotides: TGTGCCAGCAGCCCGTTAGGGACCACGGGGGTGGATGAGCAGTTCTTC. Residues: CASSPLGTTGVDEQFF.

The chain combines TRBV2 with TRBJ2-1; weak D call: TRBD2 (5 bases). Germline CDR1 SNHLY, CDR2 FYNNEI. The CDR3 has 14 residues. Deletions cut 5 bases from V and 8 bases from J, with 16 bases between. The CDR3 sequence: CASSPEDFSDEQFF. CDR3 in DNA: TGTGCCAGCAGTCCCGAAGACTTTAGCGATGAGCAGTTCTTC.

The chain uses TRBV19 and TRBJ2-7, with D tentatively TRBD1 (6 bases). Trimming removed 5 bases from V and 2 bases from J, with 13 bases in between. From germline, CDR1 is LNHDA and CDR2 SQIVND (reference sequence). The CDR3 spans 14 residues. CDR3 in DNA: TGTGCCAGTAGTCGACAGGTTTCGACCTACGAGCAGTACTTC. Translated, it gives CASSRQVSTYEQYF.

This clone has a single count. The chain carries TRBV3-1 (or the pseudogene TRBV3-2) and TRBJ2-1; 10 nucleotides agree with TRBD2. Unmatched junction bases numbered 14, after V lost 0 bases and J lost 9 bases. The CDR3 is 18 amino acids. Germline V gene data show CDR1 as LGHDT and CDR2 as YNNKEL (reference sequence). CDR3 in amino acids: CASSQDLTSGMGSTEQFF. The CDR3 bases are TGTGCCAGCAGCCAAGATTTAACTAGCGGGATGGGGTCTACTGAGCAGTTCTTC.

The CDR3 is CASSLHPDTHFYGYTF. Here the CDR3 DNA reads TGTGCCAGCAGTTTACACCCGGACACACATTTCTATGGCTACACCTTC. The J gene is TRBJ1-2, the V gene TRBV6-6; TRBD1 might be the D (5 bases). V lost 4 bases, J lost 4 bases, and 19 bases lay in between. CDR3 length: 16 amino acids. Germline V CDR1 and CDR2: MNHNY, SVGAGI (reference sequence).

The chain recombines TRBV7-6 with TRBJ2-3; TRBD1 matches 7 bases. Germline CDR1 SGHVS, CDR2 FNYEAQ. This CDR3 spans 16 amino acids. Trimming cost V 1 base and J 0 bases; bases outside gene matches: 4. This CDR3 reads CASSLGQGDSTDTQYF. The CDR3 DNA follows: TGTGCCAGCAGCTTAGGACAGGGAGATAGCACAGATACGCAGTATTTT.

V is TRBV6-5 and J is TRBJ2-3; weak D call: TRBD2 (5 bases). V gave up 6 bases and J gave up 7 bases, with 11 bases separating them. The CDR3 is made up of 12 amino acids. Germline assignment: CDR1 MNHEY and CDR2 SVGAGI. The CDR3 DNA reads TGTGCCAGCAGCCGCGAGGGTCATACGCAGTATTTT. The encoded protein is CASSREGHTQYF.

The CDR3 reads CASSLTSSHEQFF. In DNA form, the CDR3 reads TGTGCCAGCAGCCTGACTAGTTCCCATGAGCAGTTCTTC. The gene calls are TRBV5-4 and TRBJ2-1; TRBD2 might be the D (6 bases). This CDR3 has 13 amino acids. Trimming shortened V by 4 bases and J by 8 bases, and 13 bases separated the two germline ends. The germline CDR1 and CDR2 sequences are SGHNT and YYREEE (reference sequence).

The chain is built from TRBV5-1 and TRBJ2-1; no clear D gene. The germline gives CDR1 SGHRS, CDR2 YFSETQ. This CDR3 contains 14 residues. The V and J ends lost 1 base and 6 bases respectively, with 11 bases between them. In nucleotides, the CDR3 is TGCGCCAGCAGCTTGTCCGGCAGCGTCAATGAGCAGTTCTTC. It encodes CASSLSGSVNEQFF.

J is TRBJ1-2 and V is TRBV10-3; no clear D gene. The CDR3 spans 17 residues. Trimming left V 6 bases short and J 1 base short, with 21 bases between. Looked up from germline, CDR1 is ENHRY and CDR2 is SYGVKD. In DNA form, the CDR3 reads TGTGCCATCAGCCCCCCTGGGGAGGAGATCATTAACTATGGCTACACCTTC. It codes for CAISPPGEEIINYGYTF.

This rearrangement joins TRBV15 to TRBJ2-1; 14 bases line up with TRBD2. The germline V gene encodes CDR1 LNHNV and CDR2 YYDKDF (reference sequence). The CDR3 runs to 18 residues. V was clipped by 1 base and J by 8 bases; unmatched bases: 10. DNA of the CDR3: TGTGCCACCAGCAGAGGCCCCGGGACTAGCGGGAGTATATATGAGCAGTTCTTC. This sequence encodes CATSRGPGTSGSIYEQFF.

The genes are TRBV10-3 and TRBJ2-1; 8 nucleotides line up with TRBD1. This CDR3 region has 12 residues. V gave up 10 bases and J gave up 2 bases; unmatched junction bases: 1. Germline loops: CDR1 ENHRY, CDR2 SYGVKD. The DNA of the CDR3 is TGTGCCACAGGGGGCGCCTACAATGAGCAGTTCTTC. Translated: CATGGAYNEQFF.

V gene TRBV11-1 combines with J gene TRBJ1-2; no definite D call. The CDR3 has 12 residues. Germline CDR1 SGHAT, CDR2 FQDESV (reference sequence). V lost 5 bases to trimming and J lost 0 bases, with 4 bases between them. CDR3 region: CASSNTNYGYTF. CDR3 DNA: TGTGCCAGCAGCAACACTAACTATGGCTACACCTTC. The entire variable domain, with the rest obtained from reference TRBV11-1 and TRBJ1-2, is as follows: EAEVAQSPRYKITEKSQAVAFWCDPISGHATLYWYRQILGQGPELLVQFQDESVVDDSQLPKDRFSAERLKGVDSTLKIQPAELGDSAMYLCASSNTNYGYTFGSGTRLTVV.

The rearrangement links TRBV6-5 to TRBJ1-1; 8 bases map to TRBD1. Germline CDR1 and CDR2: MNHEY and SVGAGI. Trimming took 5 bases from V and 3 from J; bases not matched to a gene: 8. CDR3 length: 15 amino acids. CDR3 residues: CASSKATGDDTEAFF. CDR3 nucleotides: TGTGCCAGCAGTAAGGCGACAGGGGACGACACTGAAGCTTTCTTT.